This T cell receptor (beta chain) was sequenced for a study of blood T cell repertoires in COVID-19. Study overall: The study drew acute and convalescent COVID-19 samples from the United States, Italy and Spain. Sources were T cells, B-cell-depleted T cells, or PBMCs; the material itself was cDNA or gDNA.

V was pared by 4 bases and J by 1 base, with 10 bases between. From germline, CDR1 is SQVTM and CDR2 ANQGSEA. CDR3 length equals 13 residues. Authors' methods: Nucleated cell number was recorded as an estimate derived from reference gene primer amplification. Only in-frame clones appear in the TCRdb table, and some are missing; sequencing was by immunoSEQ multiplex PCR. V and J calls and clone size come straight from that table; D and trimming were deduced from the DNA. The data show tens of thousands of clones, with 75% to 85% seen just once and 4% to 6% held by the top ten. The sequenced sample was peripheral blood. This receptor was identified in a woman between 70 and 85 years old with acute or convalescent COVID-19. This chain uses TRBV29-1 with TRBJ2-5; tentative D call: TRBD2 (5 bases). In DNA, the CDR3 is TGCAGCGTTGTCGACCGGGGCCAAGAGACCCAGTACTTC. Translating gives CSVVDRGQETQYF.